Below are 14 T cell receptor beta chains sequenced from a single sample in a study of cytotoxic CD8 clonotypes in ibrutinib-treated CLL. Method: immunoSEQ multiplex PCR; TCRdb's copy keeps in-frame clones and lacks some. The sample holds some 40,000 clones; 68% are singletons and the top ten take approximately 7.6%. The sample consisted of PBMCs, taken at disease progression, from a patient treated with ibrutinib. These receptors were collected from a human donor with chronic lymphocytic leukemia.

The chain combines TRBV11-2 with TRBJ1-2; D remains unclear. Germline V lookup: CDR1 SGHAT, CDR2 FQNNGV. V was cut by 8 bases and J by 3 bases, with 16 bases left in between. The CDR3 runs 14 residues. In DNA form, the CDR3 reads TGTGCCAGCGGCACCACGACGGTAGACTATGGCTACACCTTC. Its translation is CASGTTTVDYGYTF.

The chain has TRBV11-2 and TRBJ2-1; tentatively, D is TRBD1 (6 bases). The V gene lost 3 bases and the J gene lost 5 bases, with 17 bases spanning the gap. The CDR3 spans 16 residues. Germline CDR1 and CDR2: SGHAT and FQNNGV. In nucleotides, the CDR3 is TGTGCCAGCAGCTTTCGGACAGTGAGGCTTGACAATGAGCAGTTCTTC. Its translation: CASSFRTVRLDNEQFF.

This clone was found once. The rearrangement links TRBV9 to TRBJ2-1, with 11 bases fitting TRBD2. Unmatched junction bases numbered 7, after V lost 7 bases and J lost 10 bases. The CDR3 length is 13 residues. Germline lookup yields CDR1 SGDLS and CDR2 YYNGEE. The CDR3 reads CASSLAGVEEQFF. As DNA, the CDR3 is TGTGCCAGCTCACTAGCGGGAGTAGAGGAGCAGTTCTTC.

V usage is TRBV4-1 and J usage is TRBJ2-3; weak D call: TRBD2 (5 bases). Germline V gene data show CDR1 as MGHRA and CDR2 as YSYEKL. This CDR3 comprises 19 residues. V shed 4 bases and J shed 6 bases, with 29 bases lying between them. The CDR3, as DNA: TGCGCCAGCAGCCCCCCGCGGGCCTCCCCGCTTGACCGACCGGATACGCAGTATTTT. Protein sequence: CASSPPRASPLDRPDTQYF.

The CDR3 DNA reads TGTGCCAGCAGCTTAATGGGGGGTGCAAACACTGAAGCTTTCTTT. Its translation: CASSLMGGANTEAFF. The J gene is TRBJ1-1, the V gene TRBV7-3, with a tentative D call TRBD1 (5 bases). Germline V gives CDR1 SGHTA, CDR2 FQGTGA. The CDR3 is made up of 15 amino acids. Trimming stripped 1 base from V and 2 bases from J, with 11 bases between.

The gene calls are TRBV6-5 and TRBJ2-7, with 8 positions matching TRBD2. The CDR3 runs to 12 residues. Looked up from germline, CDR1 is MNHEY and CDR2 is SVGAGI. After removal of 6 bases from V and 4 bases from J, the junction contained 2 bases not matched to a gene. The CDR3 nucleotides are TGTGCCAGCAGGACTAGCGATTACGAGCAGTACTTC. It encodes CASRTSDYEQYF.

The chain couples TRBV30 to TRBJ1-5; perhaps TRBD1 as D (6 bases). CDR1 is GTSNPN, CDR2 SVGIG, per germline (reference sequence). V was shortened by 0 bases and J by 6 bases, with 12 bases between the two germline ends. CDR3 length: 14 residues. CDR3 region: CAWSVQEGVQPQHF. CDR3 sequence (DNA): TGTGCCTGGAGTGTACAGGAGGGGGTTCAGCCCCAGCATTTT.

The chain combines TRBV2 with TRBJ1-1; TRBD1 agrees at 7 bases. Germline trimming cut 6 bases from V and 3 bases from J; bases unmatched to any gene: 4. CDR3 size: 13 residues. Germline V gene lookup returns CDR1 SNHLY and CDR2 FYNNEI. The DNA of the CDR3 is TGTGCCAGCAGGGCAGGGGGGGACACTGAAGCTTTCTTT. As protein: CASRAGGDTEAFF.

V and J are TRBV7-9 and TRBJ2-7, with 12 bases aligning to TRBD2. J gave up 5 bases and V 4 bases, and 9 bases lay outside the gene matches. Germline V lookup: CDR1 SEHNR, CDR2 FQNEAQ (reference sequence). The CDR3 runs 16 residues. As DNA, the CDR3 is TGTGCCAGCAGCTCCTTTAAGACTAGCGGGAGACACGAGCAGTACTTC. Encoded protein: CASSSFKTSGRHEQYF.

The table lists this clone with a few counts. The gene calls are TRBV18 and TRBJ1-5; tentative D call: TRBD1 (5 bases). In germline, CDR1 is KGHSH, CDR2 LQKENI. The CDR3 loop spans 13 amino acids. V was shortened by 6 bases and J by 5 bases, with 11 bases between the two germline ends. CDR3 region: CASSGQQDQPQHF. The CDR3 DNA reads TGTGCCAGCTCCGGACAACAAGATCAGCCCCAGCATTTT.

The CDR3 nucleotides read TGTGCCAGCAGCAAAGTAAAGGCTAGCGGGAGTAGCAATGAGCAGTTCTTC. This encodes CASSKVKASGSSNEQFF. The chain couples TRBV21-1 to TRBJ2-1; the DNA was not used to check the table's D call, TRBD2. TRBV21-1 is a pseudogene locus. The CDR3 is 17 residues long.

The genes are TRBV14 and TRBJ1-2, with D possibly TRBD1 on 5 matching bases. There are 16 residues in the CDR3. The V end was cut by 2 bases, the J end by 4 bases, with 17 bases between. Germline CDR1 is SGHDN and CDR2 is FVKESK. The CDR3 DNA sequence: TGTGCCAGCAGCCAATCTGGGACCCCGGGATCCTATGGCTACACCTTC. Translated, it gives CASSQSGTPGSYGYTF.

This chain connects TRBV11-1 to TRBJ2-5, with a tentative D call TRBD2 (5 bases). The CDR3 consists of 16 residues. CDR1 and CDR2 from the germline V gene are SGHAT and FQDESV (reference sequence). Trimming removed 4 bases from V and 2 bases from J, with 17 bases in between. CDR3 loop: CASSSRRSRAQETQYF. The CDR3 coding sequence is TGTGCCAGCAGCTCCCGGAGGTCGAGGGCTCAAGAGACCCAGTACTTC.

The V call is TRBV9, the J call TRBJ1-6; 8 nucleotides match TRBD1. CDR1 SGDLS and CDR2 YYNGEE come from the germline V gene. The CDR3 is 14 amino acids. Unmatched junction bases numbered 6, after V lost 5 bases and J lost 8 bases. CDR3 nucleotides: TGTGCCAGCAGTCAACAGGGGGTTGATTCACCCCTCCACTTT. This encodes CASSQQGVDSPLHF.